The 14 T cell receptor beta chains below all came from one sample that was sequenced in a study of T cell responses to AZD1222 COVID-19 vaccine. Method: immunoSEQ multiplex PCR; TCRdb's copy keeps in-frame clones and lacks some. The repertoire holds 150,000 to 200,000 clones, with roughly 92% as singletons. The specimen comprised peripheral blood, sampled on day 0 of AZD1222 vaccination. Receptors were obtained from an adult in good health.

The rearrangement links TRBV9 to TRBJ1-6; TRBD1 might be the D (6 bases). Germline lookup yields CDR1 SGDLS and CDR2 YYNGEE. V was shortened by 0 bases and J by 6 bases, with 13 bases between the two germline ends. The CDR3 length is 16 residues. For the CDR3, the DNA is TGTGCCAGCAGCGTAGCGGACAGACGAACTAATTCACCCCTCCACTTT. Its translation is CASSVADRRTNSPLHF.

In its sample, this clone was seen a few times. The chain joins TRBV13 to TRBJ2-7; D might be TRBD1 (6 bases). In germline, CDR1 is PRHDT, CDR2 FYEKMQ (reference sequence). The CDR3 runs 13 residues. Deletions cut 7 bases from V and 5 bases from J, with 15 bases between. Here the CDR3 DNA reads TGTGCCAGCACCGAGTGGGGGCGCCACGAGCAGTACTTC. Translated: CASTEWGRHEQYF.

The table lists this clone with a count of one. The chain joins TRBV3-1 (or the pseudogene TRBV3-2) to TRBJ1-6, with D hard to call. The ends were cut back, 0 bases at V and 10 bases at J, with 4 bases in the middle. The germline V gene encodes CDR1 LGHDT and CDR2 YNNKEL (reference sequence). The CDR3 extends over 12 amino acids. The CDR3 coding sequence is TGTGCCAGCAGCCAAGATGAGTCACCCCTCCACTTT. Amino acids: CASSQDESPLHF.

J is TRBJ2-5 and V is TRBV10-3; 11 nucleotides line up with TRBD2. V was clipped by 7 bases and J by 3 bases; unmatched bases: 4. The CDR3 sequence is 14 residues long. Germline V gene data show CDR1 as ENHRY and CDR2 as SYGVKD. The CDR3 spells CAIKNSGGEETQYF. CDR3 nucleotide sequence: TGTGCCATCAAGAATAGCGGGGGGGAAGAGACCCAGTACTTC.

The genes are TRBV7-8 and TRBJ1-2; a weak D match, TRBD1 (5 bases). The germline V gene has CDR1 SGHVS and CDR2 FQNEAQ. This CDR3 region has 13 residues. Trimming took 10 bases from V and 6 from J, leaving 18 bases between them. The chain's CDR3 is CAISPPGGDGYTF. The CDR3 DNA reads as TGTGCCATCTCCCCTCCGGGGGGAGATGGCTACACCTTC.

This chain links TRBV6-5 with TRBJ2-2, with D possibly being TRBD1 or TRBD2 (5 bases each). The CDR3 runs 14 residues. Germline lookup yields CDR1 MNHEY and CDR2 SVGAGI. V lost 10 bases and J lost 4, with 16 bases in between. CDR3 sequence: CATNRDRSTGELFF. DNA of the CDR3: TGTGCCACCAACCGGGACCGATCCACCGGGGAGCTGTTTTTT.

The V gene is TRBV6-5, the J gene TRBJ1-1; TRBD1 might be the D (6 bases). The CDR3 is made up of 13 amino acids. With 2 bases removed from V and 3 bases from J, the gap between germline ends came to 7 bases. Germline V gives CDR1 MNHEY, CDR2 SVGAGI. In DNA, the CDR3 is TGTGCCAGCAGTTACGCAGGGGACACTGAAGCTTTCTTT. Amino acid sequence: CASSYAGDTEAFF.

This clone was recorded only once. The chain joins TRBV6-4 to TRBJ2-5, with 8 bases that match TRBD1. V gave up 4 bases and J gave up 4 bases; unmatched junction bases: 2. Germline V gene lookup returns CDR1 MRHNA and CDR2 SNTAGT. CDR3 length equals 13 residues. DNA of the CDR3: TGTGCCAGCAGTGTACAGGGGGGAGAGACCCAGTACTTC. Translated, it gives CASSVQGGETQYF.

CDR3 residues: CASRSGAGSPLHF. CDR3 DNA sequence: TGTGCCAGCAGGTCCGGGGCCGGTTCACCCCTCCACTTT. The V gene is TRBV28, the J gene TRBJ1-6; D might be TRBD1 (5 bases). The CDR3 contains 13 residues. Germline loops: CDR1 MDHEN, CDR2 SYDVKM. Trimming cost V 6 bases and J 9 bases, with 12 bases left between them. Based on the CDR3 plus reference TRBV28 and TRBJ1-6, the full variable domain is DVKVTQSSRYLVKRTGEKVFLECVQDMDHENMFWYRQDPGLGLRLIYFSYDVKMKEKGDIPEGYSVSREKKERFSLILESASTNQTSMYLCASRSGAGSPLHFGNGTRLTVT.

The chain carries TRBV13 and TRBJ1-2; D unresolved. This CDR3 contains 11 residues. Germline assignment: CDR1 PRHDT and CDR2 FYEKMQ (reference sequence). Trimming cost V 8 bases and J 6 bases, with 10 bases left between them. CDR3: CASYKQDGYTF. The CDR3 DNA follows: TGTGCCAGCTACAAGCAGGATGGCTACACCTTC. The complete variable domain, with remaining parts taken from reference TRBV13 and TRBJ1-2, reads AAGVIQSPRHLIKEKRETATLKCYPIPRHDTVYWYQQGPGQDPQFLISFYEKMQSDKGSIPDRFSAQQFSDYHSELNMSSLELGDSALYFCASYKQDGYTFGSGTRLTVV.

The chain recombines TRBV19 with TRBJ1-4; the D gene is possibly TRBD1 (6 bases). Looked up from germline, CDR1 is LNHDA and CDR2 is SQIVND (reference sequence). The length of the CDR3 is 16 residues. V was cut by 3 bases and J by 10 bases, with 21 bases left in between. The CDR3 here is CASSIGAGTPGGKLFF. The CDR3, as DNA: TGTGCCAGTAGTATTGGGGCCGGGACACCCGGGGGAAAACTGTTTTTT.

This clone showed up just once. The J gene is TRBJ2-3, the V gene TRBV19; 9 bases fit TRBD1. The germline V gene encodes CDR1 LNHDA and CDR2 SQIVND (reference sequence). Germline trimming cut 3 bases from V and 5 bases from J; bases unmatched to any gene: 3. This CDR3 comprises 14 residues. This CDR3 reads CASSMTGGQDTQYF. The DNA of the CDR3 is TGTGCCAGTAGTATGACAGGGGGTCAAGATACGCAGTATTTT. Variable domain in full (rest from reference TRBV19 and TRBJ2-3): DGGITQSPKYLFRKEGQNVTLSCEQNLNHDAMYWYRQDPGQGLRLIYYSQIVNDFQKGDIAEGYSVSREKKESFPLTVTSAQKNPTAFYLCASSMTGGQDTQYFGPGTRLTVL.

The chain employs TRBV18 and TRBJ2-3; the match to TRBD2 covers 9 bases. Germline CDR1 is KGHSH and CDR2 is LQKENI. V was clipped by 3 bases and J by 5 bases; unmatched bases: 9. This CDR3 is 16 amino acids long. The CDR3 DNA sequence: TGTGCCAGCTCACCCCGACTAGCGGCGACCCGAGATACGCAGTATTTT. Its translation: CASSPRLAATRDTQYF.

V and J are TRBV6-5 and TRBJ2-4; no firm D call. V was pared by 0 bases and J by 13 bases, with 13 bases between. CDR1 MNHEY and CDR2 SVGAGI come from the germline V gene. CDR3 length equals 13 residues. The chain's CDR3 is CASSYSADHRQYF. Written as DNA, the CDR3 is TGTGCCAGCAGTTACTCCGCCGATCATCGACAGTACTTC.